This T cell receptor beta chain was captured in a study of blood T cells in healthy people across ages. Healthy individuals of Caucasian origin from Russia, aged roughly 6 to 90, served as donors. This clonotype was observed a handful of times. Its antigen is still unknown. Findings and limits, study-wide: Those diversity estimates obtained from one million T cells were thought to be underestimates.

V dropped 0 bases and J dropped 3; count of bases not matched to a gene: 6. In germline, CDR1 is SGDLS, CDR2 YYNGEE. The CDR3 runs 16 residues. Next came a second PCR, run for about 7 to 12 cycles, which used a sample-barcoded 5' primer along with a J-beta primer mix. Each of the samples gave a minimum of 2.5 million paired-end reads that contained CDR3. TCRdb processed the 5' RACE reads anew with MiXCR; each CDR3 protein has one entry. The table includes about 1,500,000 distinct CDR3 sequences, 28% detected once. The chain uses TRBV9 and TRBJ2-3; the match to TRBD1 covers 8 bases. The sample was blood. This sequence originates from a woman aged 30 to 39 in good health. CDR3 nucleotide sequence: TGTGCCAGCAGCGTAGATTACAGGGGGGATACAGATACGCAGTATTTT. Its protein product is CASSVDYRGDTDTQYF. Full variable domain (outside the CDR3, taken from reference TRBV9 and TRBJ2-3): DSGVTQTPKHLITATGQRVTLRCSPRSGDLSVYWYQQSLDQGLQFLIQYYNGEERAKGNILERFSAQQFPDLHSELNLSSLELGDSALYFCASSVDYRGDTDTQYFGPGTRLTVL.